The clone carrying this TCR beta chain was picked up a small number of times. The data are from a study of blood T cell repertoires in COVID-19. Study information: Samples of COVID-19 (acute and convalescent) were obtained from the United States, Italy and Spain.

Generated by immunoSEQ multiplex PCR, the TCRdb table keeps only in-frame clones and is missing some. Altogether over 300,000 clones are present, around 87% being singletons, with the ten largest covering 6% to 7.5%. The sequenced sample was peripheral blood. The origin of this receptor is a man younger than 30 with active or convalescent COVID-19.

The CDR3 reads CASRHRGFDNSPLHF. CDR3 sequence (DNA): TGTGCCAGCAGGCACAGGGGTTTTGATAATTCACCCCTCCACTTT. This sequence joins TRBV6-5 and TRBJ1-6, with 7 positions matching TRBD1. The CDR3 is made up of 15 amino acids. The J segment lost 5 bases and the V segment lost 6 bases, leaving 7 bases of the junction unmatched. CDR1 and CDR2 (germline): MNHEY, SVGAGI.